The rows below give T cell receptor beta chains drawn from one sample of a study of patients and donors after allogeneic stem cell transplantation. TCRdb processed the RT-PCR reads anew with MiXCR; each CDR3 protein has one entry. The sample yields approximately 170,000 distinct CDR3 sequences, roughly 31% seen once. Sequenced material: blood, either unsorted or a sorted T cell fraction (not recorded which). These receptors came from a human donor who was either an allogeneic HSCT recipient or a stem cell or donor lymphocyte infusion donor (not recorded which). It is not recorded whose cells these are; they may come from a transplant donor. Each CDR3 is given with its conserved first and last residue. A D gene is named only where the DNA matches it firmly. The listing skips clone size in some rows; elsewhere it reads once, few, many or a size class.

>TRBJ1-2|NA|few|TRBV6-6
TGTGCCAGCAGTTACTCGACAGCCTCCTATGGCTACACCTTC
CASSYSTASYGYTF
>TRBJ1-5|NA|few|TRBV6-1
TGTGCCAGCAGTGAAGTCCAGGAGGGACAGCCCCAGCATTTT
CASSEVQEGQPQHF
>TRBJ2-7|NA|few|TRBV3-1
TGTGCCAGCAGCCAAGGCTGGAGGGGCTACGAGCAGTACTTC
CASSQGWRGYEQYF
>TRBJ1-2|NA|few|TRBV6-6
TGTGCCAGCAGTTACCTGAATTATGGCTACACCTTC
CASSYLNYGYTF
>TRBJ2-1|TRBD2|NA|TRBV5-1
TGCGCCAGCAGACCTCCGACTAGCGGGACGGGCAATGAGCAGTTCTTC
CASRPPTSGTGNEQFF
>TRBJ2-1|TRBD2|NA|TRBV5-4
TGTGCCAGCACCCTAGCGGGAGGTGGGGGCAATGAGCAGTTCTTC
CASTLAGGGGNEQFF
>TRBJ2-5|NA|few|TRBV29-1
TGCAGCGTTGGGAGGGAGAAGACCCAGTACTTC
CSVGREKTQYF
>TRBJ2-7|TRBD1|NA|TRBV20-1
TGCAGTGCTAGAGTTGGACAGGGTCCCTACGAGCAGTACTTC
CSARVGQGPYEQYF
>TRBJ1-2|TRBD1|few|TRBV7-8
TGTGCCAGCAGCCGGCAGGGGGACAGACTCTATGGCTACACCTTC
CASSRQGDRLYGYTF
>TRBJ2-5|NA|NA|TRBV5-1
TGCGCCAGCTGTTTCGGACAGCGAGAGACCCAGTACTTC
CASCFGQRETQYF
>TRBJ1-5|NA|few|TRBV27
TGTGCCAGCAGTTCTATCGGACAGTGGGGTCAGCCCCAGCATTTT
CASSSIGQWGQPQHF
>TRBJ2-7|TRBD1|NA|TRBV2
TGTGCCAGCGGAAGGGACAGCACCTACGAGCAGTACTTC
CASGRDSTYEQYF
>TRBJ1-6|TRBD1|many|TRBV15
TGTGCCACCAGCAGATCTCGACAGGGTTGGAATTCACCCCTCCACTTT
CATSRSRQGWNSPLHF
>TRBJ1-5|NA|few|TRBV7-8
TGTGCCAGCAGCTCTACAGGGAGAGGACAGCCCCAGCATTTT
CASSSTGRGQPQHF
>TRBJ2-1|NA|NA|TRBV4-2
TGTGCCAGCAGCCAAGATTTACAGGCGGGATTCCGAAGGTCCTACAATGAGCAGTTCTTC
CASSQDLQAGFRRSYNEQFF
>TRBJ2-5|TRBD2|NA|TRBV4-2
TGTGCCAGCAGCCACGGGACTAGCGGGAGTCACCAAGAGACCCAGTACTTC
CASSHGTSGSHQETQYF
>TRBJ1-6|TRBD1|NA|TRBV12-3/TRBV12-4
TGTGCCAGCAGGGGGACAGACGGACCTTCACCCCTCCACTTT
CASRGTDGPSPLHF
>TRBJ2-3|NA|few|TRBV7-3
TGTGCCAGCAGCTTAGCGGGCTCTAGCACAGATACGCAGTATTTT
CASSLAGSSTDTQYF
>TRBJ1-5|NA|NA|TRBV6-5
TGTGCCAGCAGTCCGGCCGCCCTCAGGCAGCCCCAGCATTTT
CASSPAALRQPQHF
>TRBJ1-4|TRBD1|many|TRBV5-1
TGCGCCAGCAGCGAGACAGGGGTTAATGAAAAACTGTTTTTT
CASSETGVNEKLFF
>TRBJ1-1|NA|NA|TRBV7-2
TGTGCCAGCACCCCAGGAAAGGGGCGGGAGGCTGAAGCTTTCTTT
CASTPGKGREAEAFF
>TRBJ1-5|TRBD1|few|TRBV27
TGTGCCAGCAGTCGGGACAGGGGGCGCGGTGGGCCCCAGCATTTT
CASSRDRGRGGPQHF
>TRBJ2-7|NA|NA|TRBV30
TGTGCCTGGAGAAGGGGTTACGAGCAGTACTTC
CAWRRGYEQYF
>TRBJ1-2|NA|many|TRBV12-3/TRBV12-4
TGTGCCAGCAGTTTAGAAGGGCTCTATGGCTACACCTTC
CASSLEGLYGYTF
>TRBJ2-5|NA|NA|TRBV15
TGTGCCACCAGCAGAGACCCAATGCAGACCCAGTACTTC
CATSRDPMQTQYF
>TRBJ2-5|TRBD2|NA|TRBV28
TGTGCCAGCAGTCTTGGGGACTACCTCCTCGAGACCCAGTACTTC
CASSLGDYLLETQYF